The 22 T cell receptor beta chains below were found in one sample sequenced in a study of blood T cells in healthy people across ages (dated by TCRdb to the mid-2010s). Libraries were built with 5' RACE. This sample was sequenced with an Illumina HiSeq 2500. A second PCR of about 6 to 12 cycles was run with a J-beta primer mix and a sample-barcoded 5' primer. The raw public data were reprocessed by TCRdb itself: fastp quality trimming at Q25, MiXCR clonotype calling, in-frame beta chains only. Each entry merges the rows of one CDR3 protein and shows their most common DNA and genes. The sample table shows about 780,000 distinct CDR3 sequences, and about 45% are seen once. Around 18% of the sample goes to the ten largest clones. Sequencing input: blood. All receptors derive from an elderly man in good health.

This clonotype was counted once. The chain combines TRBV15 with TRBJ2-5; D unresolved. Germline CDR1 reads LNHNV; CDR2 reads YYDKDF (reference sequence). V gave up 1 base and J gave up 5 bases, with 8 bases separating them. There are 13 residues in the CDR3. The CDR3 DNA reads as TGTGCCACCAGCAGAGGCGGTTGGGAGACCCAGTACTTC. Its protein product is CATSRGGWETQYF.

This clonotype has just a few counts. J is TRBJ2-3 and V is TRBV25-1; 11 bases line up with TRBD2. V lost 4 bases, J lost 6 bases, and 6 bases stayed unmatched. Germline V lookup: CDR1 MGHDK, CDR2 SYGVNS. The CDR3 consists of 15 residues. CDR3 region: CASSGGLAGRDTQYF. In DNA, the CDR3 is TGTGCCAGCAGTGGAGGACTAGCGGGCCGGGATACGCAGTATTTT.

This clonotype was detected only a few times. This chain links TRBV29-1 with TRBJ2-1; TRBD2 is a possible D gene (5 bases). The germline CDR1 and CDR2 sequences are SQVTM and ANQGSEA. The V and J ends lost 6 bases and 1 base respectively, with 19 bases between them. The CDR3 length is 16 residues. In DNA form, the CDR3 reads TGCAGCGTCAGAGCACGGCGGGTACGATCCTACAATGAGCAGTTCTTC. This translates into CSVRARRVRSYNEQFF.

This chain uses TRBV12-3 or TRBV12-4 with TRBJ2-7; 7 positions match TRBD1. The CDR3 has 15 residues. The V and J ends lost 5 bases and 3 bases, in that order; junction bases with no gene match: 10. The CDR3 loop is CASSPGQVKFYEQYF. The CDR3 nucleotides are TGTGCCAGCAGTCCCGGACAGGTTAAATTCTACGAGCAGTACTTC.

CDR3 nucleotide sequence: TGCGCCAGCCACAATATCCAGGGCGTCTACACCTTC. Protein: CASHNIQGVYTF. The V and J genes are TRBV5-1 and TRBJ1-2, with D maybe TRBD1 (5 bases). The V end lost 7 bases, the J end lost 10 bases, and 17 bases lay between the germline ends. The CDR3 sequence is 12 residues long. Germline values: CDR1 SGHRS, CDR2 YFSETQ.

This clonotype was counted only a few times. The genes are TRBV13 and TRBJ2-1; TRBD2 matches 7 bases. Trimming removed 0 bases from V and 14 bases from J; junction bases left unmatched: 7. This CDR3 is 13 amino acids long. The germline gives CDR1 PRHDT, CDR2 FYEKMQ (reference sequence). CDR3 sequence reads: CASSLGAPGLKFF. The CDR3 DNA follows: TGTGCCAGCAGCTTAGGGGCTCCGGGACTAAAGTTCTTC. The entire variable domain, with the rest obtained from reference TRBV13 and TRBJ2-1, is as follows: AAGVIQSPRHLIKEKRETATLKCYPIPRHDTVYWYQQGPGQDPQFLISFYEKMQSDKGSIPDRFSAQQFSDYHSELNMSSLELGDSALYFCASSLGAPGLKFFGPGTRLTVL.

The chain couples TRBV12-3 or TRBV12-4 to TRBJ2-3; 8 bases fit TRBD2. V was pared by 6 bases and J by 5 bases, with 7 bases of the junction left unmatched. The CDR3 length is 14 residues. CDR3 residues: CASRRDSGIDTQYF. CDR3 DNA: TGTGCCAGCAGGCGAGATAGCGGGATAGATACGCAGTATTTT.

The chain carries TRBV10-2 and TRBJ1-2; 7 nucleotides line up with TRBD1. Trimming cost V 6 bases and J 3 bases; bases outside gene matches: 10. Germline V gene data show CDR1 as WSHSY and CDR2 as SAAADI. The CDR3 totals 15 residues. The CDR3 loop is CASRRYRGDHYGYTF. The CDR3 DNA sequence: TGCGCCAGCAGGAGATACAGGGGCGATCACTATGGCTACACCTTC.

This clonotype was seen ten or more times. The chain is built from TRBV4-2 and TRBJ2-1; a possible D gene is TRBD1 (6 bases). Trimming took off 3 bases at V and 0 bases at J, with 12 bases between the two ends. The germline V gene has CDR1 LGHNA and CDR2 YNFKEQ. This CDR3 spans 16 amino acids. DNA of the CDR3: TGTGCCAGCAGCCAGGTTGGGACAACCTCCTACAATGAGCAGTTCTTC. It translates to CASSQVGTTSYNEQFF.

This chain uses TRBV7-8 with TRBJ2-1, with 9 bases fitting TRBD2. The J call may be incorrect, as the DNA end agrees better with TRBJ2-7. Per germline, CDR1 SGHVS and CDR2 FQNEAQ. The CDR3 is 17 residues long. The CDR3 DNA reads as TGTGCCAGCAGCTTAGGGGGTAGCGGGAGCTCCTACAATGAGCAGTACTTC. It encodes CASSLGGSGSSYNEQYF.

The chain's CDR3 is CASSELSRYEQYF. For the CDR3, the DNA is TGTGCCAGCAGTGAACTTAGTAGGTACGAGCAGTACTTC. This chain connects TRBV6-1 to TRBJ2-7; unclear D gene. V shed 2 bases and J shed 4 bases, with 9 bases lying between them. CDR1 and CDR2 (germline): MNHNS, SASEGT. The CDR3 loop spans 13 amino acids.

Only a few counts were recorded for this clonotype. The chain combines TRBV10-3 with TRBJ1-1, with a possible D match to TRBD1 (5 bases). The CDR3 is made up of 15 amino acids. The V and J ends lost 3 bases and 0 bases respectively, with 11 bases between them. From germline, CDR1 is ENHRY and CDR2 SYGVKD. The DNA for the CDR3 is TGTGCCATCAGTGATTCGACAGACATGAACACTGAAGCTTTCTTT. The encoded protein is CAISDSTDMNTEAFF.

Only a few counts were recorded for this clonotype. The chain joins TRBV5-1 to TRBJ2-2; D assignment may be TRBD1 or TRBD2 (5 bases each). From germline, CDR1 is SGHRS and CDR2 YFSETQ. V was clipped by 4 bases and J by 11 bases, with 21 bases between them. This CDR3 region has 15 residues. CDR3 sequence (DNA): TGCGCCAGCAGCGTACCGGGACGGGGAGTAATCGAGCTGTTTTTT. It encodes CASSVPGRGVIELFF.

V is TRBV7-2 and J is TRBJ1-2; D is undetermined. The CDR3 covers 14 residues. V was shortened by 3 bases and J by 0 bases, with 8 bases between the two germline ends. Germline CDR1 SGHTA, CDR2 FQGNSA. CDR3 sequence (DNA): TGTGCCAGCAGCTTGAACAGAGCTAACTATGGCTACACCTTC. It yields the protein CASSLNRANYGYTF. Based on the CDR3 plus reference TRBV7-2 and TRBJ1-2, the full variable domain is GAGVSQSPSNKVTEKGKDVELRCDPISGHTALYWYRQSLGQGLEFLIYFQGNSAPDKSGLPSDRFSAERTGGSVSTLTIQRTQQEDSAVYLCASSLNRANYGYTFGSGTRLTVV.

The chain has TRBV3-1 and TRBJ2-7; D gene unclear. From germline, CDR1 is LGHDT and CDR2 YNNKEL (reference sequence). The CDR3 sequence is 14 residues long. The ends were cut back, 4 bases at V and 3 bases at J, with 13 bases in the middle. The CDR3 DNA sequence: TGTGCCAGCAGCCGGGGAATCCTCGGCTACGAGCAGTACTTC. Translated: CASSRGILGYEQYF.

This clonotype has just a few counts. This sequence joins TRBV6-6 and TRBJ2-1; 8 nucleotides line up with TRBD2. The ends lost 5 bases at V and 6 bases at J; junction bases unmatched: 12. The CDR3 extends over 16 amino acids. Germline lookup yields CDR1 MNHNY and CDR2 SVGAGI (reference sequence). This chain's CDR3 is CASSSPTRGGSNEQFF. The CDR3 nucleotides are TGTGCCAGCAGTAGCCCGACCCGGGGGGGTTCCAATGAGCAGTTCTTC.

The chain employs TRBV2 and TRBJ2-1, with TRBD2 as a possible D gene (5 bases). The CDR3 is made up of 15 amino acids. Germline V gives CDR1 SNHLY, CDR2 FYNNEI. V lost 6 bases to trimming and J lost 6 bases, with 18 bases between them. CDR3 sequence (DNA): TGTGCCAGCAGCCCGCGGGTGACCCTTACCAATGAGCAGTTCTTC. Translating gives CASSPRVTLTNEQFF.

The rearrangement links TRBV5-6 to TRBJ2-1; 7 bases are a match to TRBD2. Germline assignment: CDR1 SGHDT and CDR2 YYEEEE. J gave up 0 bases and V 1 base, and 7 bases lay outside the gene matches. The CDR3 is 17 amino acids. The CDR3 protein is CASSLFLGGSSYNEQFF. The CDR3 bases are TGTGCCAGCAGCTTGTTTTTGGGGGGGAGCTCCTACAATGAGCAGTTCTTC. The variable domain in full, with the rest retrieved from reference TRBV5-6 and TRBJ2-1, is DAGVTQSPTHLIKTRGQQVTLRCSPKSGHDTVSWYQQALGQGPQFIFQYYEEEERQRGNFPDRFSGHQFPNYSSELNVNALLLGDSALYLCASSLFLGGSSYNEQFFGPGTRLTVL.

The J gene is TRBJ1-1, the V gene TRBV5-1; no clear D gene. Deletions cut 2 bases from V and 3 bases from J, with 11 bases between. The CDR3 extends over 14 amino acids. Per the germline V gene, CDR1 is SGHRS and CDR2 is YFSETQ. CDR3 nucleotides: TGCGCCAGCAGCTTCGAGGACCCCGACACTGAAGCTTTCTTT. As protein: CASSFEDPDTEAFF.

J is TRBJ2-5 and V is TRBV3-1, with D possibly being TRBD1 or TRBD2 (5 bases each). The CDR3 runs 15 residues. Looked up from germline, CDR1 is LGHDT and CDR2 is YNNKEL (reference sequence). V was trimmed by 4 bases and J by 4 bases, leaving 16 bases between them. CDR3 sequence reads: CASSPSWGKTETQYF. The DNA of the CDR3 is TGTGCCAGCAGCCCATCGTGGGGGAAGACAGAGACCCAGTACTTC.

This chain connects TRBV29-1 to TRBJ2-2; 9 nucleotides agree with TRBD1. V shed 0 bases and J 2 bases; nucleotides not matched to a gene: 7. CDR1 is SQVTM, CDR2 ANQGSEA, per germline. This CDR3 region has 17 residues. CDR3 in amino acids: CSVEEHRTGVNTGELFF. CDR3 DNA sequence: TGCAGCGTTGAAGAGCACAGGACAGGGGTTAACACCGGGGAGCTGTTTTTT.

This clonotype has only a few counts. V is TRBV13 and J is TRBJ2-1; 14 bases line up with TRBD2. This CDR3 comprises 17 residues. V was clipped by 5 bases and J by 8 bases; unmatched bases: 11. Germline V lookup: CDR1 PRHDT, CDR2 FYEKMQ (reference sequence). The CDR3 spells CASSLAGTSGRGDEQFF. The CDR3 bases are TGTGCCAGCAGCCTAGCGGGGACTAGCGGGAGAGGCGATGAGCAGTTCTTC.